This TCR beta chain was profiled in a study of PD-1 blockade in mismatch repair-deficient tumors. Trimming left V 0 bases short and J 11 bases short, with 14 bases between. Germline values: CDR1 MGHRA, CDR2 YSYEKL. The CDR3 covers 14 residues. All patients were mismatch repair deficient, assessed by either PCR or immunohistochemistry. Measured with immunoSEQ multiplex PCR; TCRdb has only the in-frame clones, and not every one. The sample yields approximately 110,000 clones, around three quarters seen once. The J gene is TRBJ2-1, the V gene TRBV4-1; D is ambiguous. This specimen was peripheral blood, taken 60 weeks after starting pembrolizumab. The receptor was isolated from an adult with mismatch repair-deficient cancer. CDR3 residues: CASSQDAINRQQFF. CDR3 coding DNA: TGCGCCAGCAGCCAAGATGCCATCAACAGACAGCAGTTCTTC.